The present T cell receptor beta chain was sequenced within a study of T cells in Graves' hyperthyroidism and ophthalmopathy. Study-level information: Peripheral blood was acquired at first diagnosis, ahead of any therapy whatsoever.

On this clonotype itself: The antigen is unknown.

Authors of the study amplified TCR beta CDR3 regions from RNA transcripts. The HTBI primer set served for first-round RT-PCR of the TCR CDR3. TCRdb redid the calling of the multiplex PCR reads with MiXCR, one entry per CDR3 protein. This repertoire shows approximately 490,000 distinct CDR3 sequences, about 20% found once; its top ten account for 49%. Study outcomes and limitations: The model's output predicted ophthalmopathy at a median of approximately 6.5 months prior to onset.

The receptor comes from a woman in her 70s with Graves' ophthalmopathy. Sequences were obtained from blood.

CDR3 in amino acids: CASSTSGTGRYEQYF. The CDR3 nucleotides are TGTGCCAGCAGCACCTCCGGGACAGGTCGCTACGAGCAGTACTTC. The chain combines TRBV13 with TRBJ2-7, with 8 bases lining up with TRBD1. The CDR3 sequence is 15 residues long. Germline V gene lookup returns CDR1 PRHDT and CDR2 FYEKMQ (reference sequence). The V gene end was trimmed by 5 bases and the J gene end by 3 bases; junction bases not matched to a gene: 9.